What follows are 15 T cell receptor beta chains derived from one specimen sequenced in a study of T-cell reconstitution after alpha-beta-depleted transplantation in children. Library preparation (for TCRbeta) was performed with unique molecular identifiers. TCRdb passed the PCR reads through MiXCR, listing each CDR3 protein once. The data hold about 180,000 distinct CDR3 sequences, with around 10% observed a single time. Sequencing was performed on PBMCs, taken before TCRalphabeta/CD19-depleted stem cell transplant. Receptors were obtained from a boy younger than 10 with acute myeloid leukemia, due to receive a stem cell transplant.

This clonotype was seen many times. This sequence joins TRBV25-1 and TRBJ1-2, with D possibly TRBD1 on 5 matching bases. V lost 4 bases, J lost 14 bases, and 14 bases lay in between. Germline CDR1 is MGHDK and CDR2 is SYGVNS. The CDR3 covers 11 residues. In nucleotides, the CDR3 is TGTGCCAGCAGTGGGCACCAGGGTTTTACCTTC. Translated, it gives CASSGHQGFTF.

This clonotype was counted many times. CDR3 protein: CSATPTSGRAYNEQFF. DNA for the CDR3: TGCAGTGCTACCCCGACGAGCGGGAGGGCCTACAATGAGCAGTTCTTC. This chain joins TRBV20-1 and TRBJ2-1; 10 bases are shared with TRBD2. Germline CDR1 and CDR2: DFQATT and SNEGSKA (reference sequence). With 4 bases clipped from V and 2 bases from J, the junction kept 8 bases outside the gene matches. The CDR3 is made up of 16 amino acids.

This clonotype appeared many times. The chain employs TRBV28 and TRBJ1-5, with 7 nucleotides matching TRBD1. V trimming: 6 bases; J trimming: 4 bases; junction bases outside the gene matches: 9. CDR1 is MDHEN and CDR2 is SYDVKM in the germline V gene. The length of the CDR3 is 15 residues. In nucleotides, the CDR3 is TGTGCCAGCAGGAATTCCGGACAGGTTAATCAGCCCCAGCATTTT. Its protein product is CASRNSGQVNQPQHF.

This clonotype has a count of ten or more. The chain combines TRBV12-3 or TRBV12-4 with TRBJ2-1; D may be TRBD2 (5 bases). V dropped 5 bases and J dropped 2 bases, with 16 bases sitting between them. This CDR3 is 16 amino acids long. CDR3 sequence reads: CASSPGETPAYNEQFF. CDR3 DNA: TGTGCCAGCAGTCCCGGGGAGACTCCAGCCTACAATGAGCAGTTCTTC.

In this sample, this clonotype turned up a few times. This chain connects TRBV6-2 or TRBV6-3 to TRBJ2-7, with D unresolved. This CDR3 has 12 amino acids. V lost 3 bases to trimming and J lost 5 bases, with 8 bases between them. Germline V CDR1 and CDR2: MNHEY, SVGEGT. The CDR3 sequence: CASSYTGHEQYF. The DNA for the CDR3 is TGTGCCAGCAGTTATACGGGCCACGAGCAGTACTTC.

At least ten counts were recorded for this clonotype. This sequence joins TRBV10-3 and TRBJ1-2; 8 bases align to TRBD1. V was pared by 3 bases and J by 7 bases, with 4 bases of the junction left unmatched. Germline CDR1 ENHRY, CDR2 SYGVKD. The CDR3 is 13 amino acids. As DNA, the CDR3 is TGTGCCATCAGTGATGGACAGGGTCCTGGCTACACCTTC. Its protein product is CAISDGQGPGYTF.

This clonotype was counted many times. The V call is TRBV27, the J call TRBJ2-3, with D unclear. The germline V gene encodes CDR1 MNHEY and CDR2 SMNVEV (reference sequence). Trimming pared 5 bases from V and 0 bases from J, leaving 9 bases between. The CDR3 has 14 residues. The CDR3 sequence is CASSPDLSTDTQYF. In DNA, the CDR3 is TGTGCCAGCAGTCCTGACTTGAGCACAGATACGCAGTATTTT.

There are many counts of this clonotype. The V and J genes are TRBV15 and TRBJ1-1; D is ambiguous. The CDR3 consists of 13 residues. CDR1 is LNHNV and CDR2 is YYDKDF in the germline V gene (reference sequence). Trimming took 6 bases from V and 1 from J, leaving 9 bases between them. CDR3 protein: CATRDGENTEAFF. The DNA for the CDR3 is TGTGCCACCAGAGACGGGGAGAACACTGAAGCTTTCTTT.

Ten or more counts support this clonotype. The gene calls are TRBV12-3 or TRBV12-4 and TRBJ1-2; D not resolved. V was pared by 0 bases and J by 8 bases, with 22 bases between. There are 17 residues in the CDR3. CDR3 loop: CASSLAARVGSIRGYTF. CDR3 coding DNA: TGTGCCAGCAGTTTAGCTGCTCGGGTGGGATCTATTCGGGGCTACACCTTC.

This clonotype was observed many times. The rearrangement links TRBV12-3 or TRBV12-4 to TRBJ1-1, with D unclear. The length of the CDR3 is 14 residues. V was cut by 6 bases and J by 1 base, with 12 bases left in between. CDR3 sequence (DNA): TGTGCCAGCAGGGTAGGTTACAAGAACACTGAAGCTTTCTTT. Translated, it gives CASRVGYKNTEAFF.

This clonotype came up many times. The V call is TRBV12-3 or TRBV12-4, the J call TRBJ1-6; no definite D call. Trimming took off 4 bases at V and 4 bases at J, with 8 bases between the two ends. The CDR3 runs to 14 residues. CDR3 in amino acids: CASSSRAYNSPLHF. The CDR3 nucleotides read TGTGCCAGCAGTTCAAGGGCATATAATTCACCCCTCCACTTT.

This clonotype has ten or more counts. The chain carries TRBV3-1 and TRBJ2-1, with 9 bases lining up with TRBD1. The V gene's germline CDR1 is LGHDT and CDR2 YNNKEL (reference sequence). CDR3 length equals 14 residues. V shed 9 bases and J 5 bases; nucleotides not matched to a gene: 8. CDR3 DNA sequence: TGTGCCAGTAGACGGACAGGGGAGGACAATGAGCAGTTCTTC. Its protein is CASRRTGEDNEQFF.

The table lists this clonotype with many counts. The V and J genes are TRBV6-5 and TRBJ1-1; D ambiguous. Per germline, CDR1 MNHEY and CDR2 SVGAGI. The CDR3 contains 14 residues. V was cut by 0 bases and J by 1 base, with 6 bases left in between. CDR3: CASSYSKGNTEAFF. CDR3 in DNA: TGTGCCAGCAGTTACTCGAAGGGGAACACTGAAGCTTTCTTT.

This clonotype was detected many times. This chain joins TRBV27 and TRBJ1-1; D is perhaps TRBD1 (6 bases). V was cut by 3 bases and J by 5 bases, with 13 bases left in between. The germline CDR1 and CDR2 sequences are MNHEY and SMNVEV (reference sequence). This CDR3 spans 14 amino acids. The CDR3 spells CASSFRGTWTEAFF. The CDR3 DNA sequence: TGTGCCAGCAGTTTCAGGGGCACATGGACTGAAGCTTTCTTT.

In its sample, this clonotype was seen many times. The V gene is TRBV7-8, the J gene TRBJ1-6; TRBD1 is a possible D gene (6 bases). The CDR3 consists of 15 residues. V lost 5 bases to trimming and J lost 8 bases, with 16 bases between them. CDR1 is SGHVS and CDR2 is FQNEAQ in the germline V gene. The CDR3 region has the DNA TGTGCCAGCAGCCCCCGGGACACCTCATATTCACCCCTCCACTTT. Protein: CASSPRDTSYSPLHF.